What follows describes a single TCR beta chain. Its antigen remains unidentified. The assay was immunoSEQ multiplex PCR, and TCRdb's table has in-frame clones only and misses some. This sample has about 21,000 clones, with roughly 89% found just once. This sample is part of a study of T cells in localized non-small cell lung cancer. Study-wide points: Among blood samples, higher T cell density accompanied longer overall survival.

The CDR3 contains 13 residues. V gave up 3 bases and J gave up 6 bases; unmatched junction bases: 4. Germline-derived CDR1 and CDR2 are MNHEY and SMNVEV (reference sequence). The receptor's source is an older male donor with stage I squamous cell lung carcinoma. The rearrangement uses TRBV27 and TRBJ1-2; the match to TRBD1 covers 7 bases. Here the sequenced sample was peripheral blood, taken before any cancer treatment. The CDR3 region is CASSFRQGHGYTF. The CDR3 DNA is TGTGCCAGCAGTTTCCGACAGGGTCATGGCTACACCTTC.